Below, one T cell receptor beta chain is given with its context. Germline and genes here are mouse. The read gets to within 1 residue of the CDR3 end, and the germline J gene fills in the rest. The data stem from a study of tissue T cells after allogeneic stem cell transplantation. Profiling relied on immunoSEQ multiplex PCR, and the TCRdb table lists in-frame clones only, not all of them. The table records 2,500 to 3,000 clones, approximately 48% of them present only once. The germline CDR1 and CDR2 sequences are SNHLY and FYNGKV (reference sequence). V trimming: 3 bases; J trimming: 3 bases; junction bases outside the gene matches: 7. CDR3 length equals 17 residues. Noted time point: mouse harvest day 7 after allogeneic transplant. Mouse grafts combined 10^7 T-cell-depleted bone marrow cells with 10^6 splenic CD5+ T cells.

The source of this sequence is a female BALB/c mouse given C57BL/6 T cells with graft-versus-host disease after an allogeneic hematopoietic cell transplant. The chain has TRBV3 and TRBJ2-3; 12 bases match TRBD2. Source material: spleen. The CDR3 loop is CASSFGLGGGGAETLYF. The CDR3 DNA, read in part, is TGTGCCAGCAGCTTCGGACTGGGGGGGGGAGGGGCAGAAACGCTGTAT.